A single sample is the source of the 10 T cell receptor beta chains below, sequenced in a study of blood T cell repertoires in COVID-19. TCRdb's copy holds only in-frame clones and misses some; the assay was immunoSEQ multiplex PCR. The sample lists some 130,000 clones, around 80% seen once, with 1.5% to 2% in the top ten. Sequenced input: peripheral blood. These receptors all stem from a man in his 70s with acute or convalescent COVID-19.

The CDR3 bases are TGTGCCAGCAGCCAAGATTGGGGAGATCCTCGGGGCTACACCTTC. Residues: CASSQDWGDPRGYTF. The chain combines TRBV14 with TRBJ1-2; no clear D. The V gene lost 0 bases and the J gene lost 8 bases, with 16 bases spanning the gap. Germline V lookup: CDR1 SGHDN, CDR2 FVKESK. This CDR3 spans 15 amino acids. Complete variable domain (other parts from reference TRBV14 and TRBJ1-2): EAGVTQFPSHSVIEKGQTVTLRCDPISGHDNLYWYRRVMGKEIKFLLHFVKESKQDESGMPNNRFLAERTGGTYSTLKVQPAELEDSGVYFCASSQDWGDPRGYTFGSGTRLTVV.

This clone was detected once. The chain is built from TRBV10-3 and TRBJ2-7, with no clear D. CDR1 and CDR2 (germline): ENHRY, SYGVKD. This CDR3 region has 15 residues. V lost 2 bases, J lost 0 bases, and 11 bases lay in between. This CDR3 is CAISEQSRSSYEQYF. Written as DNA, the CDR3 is TGTGCCATCAGTGAGCAGTCGAGGAGCTCCTACGAGCAGTACTTC.

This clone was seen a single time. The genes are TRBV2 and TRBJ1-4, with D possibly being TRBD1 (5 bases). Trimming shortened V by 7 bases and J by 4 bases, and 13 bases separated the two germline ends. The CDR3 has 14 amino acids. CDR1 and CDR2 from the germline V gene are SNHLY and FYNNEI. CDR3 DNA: TGTGCCAGCATCGGACACGGGTATAATGAAAAACTGTTTTTT. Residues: CASIGHGYNEKLFF.

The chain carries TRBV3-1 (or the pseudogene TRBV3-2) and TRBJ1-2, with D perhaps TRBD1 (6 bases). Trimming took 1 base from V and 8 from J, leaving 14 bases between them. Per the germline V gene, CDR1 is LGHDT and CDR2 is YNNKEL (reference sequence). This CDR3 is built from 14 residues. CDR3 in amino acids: CASSQVGSQGGYTF. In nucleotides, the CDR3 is TGTGCCAGCAGCCAAGTAGGTTCTCAGGGGGGCTACACCTTC.

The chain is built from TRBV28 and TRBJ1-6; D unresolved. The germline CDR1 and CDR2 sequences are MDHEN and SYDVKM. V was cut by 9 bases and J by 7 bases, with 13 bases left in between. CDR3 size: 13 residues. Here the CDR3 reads CASGETRNSPLHF. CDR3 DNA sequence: TGTGCCAGTGGGGAGACCCGAAATTCACCCCTCCACTTT.

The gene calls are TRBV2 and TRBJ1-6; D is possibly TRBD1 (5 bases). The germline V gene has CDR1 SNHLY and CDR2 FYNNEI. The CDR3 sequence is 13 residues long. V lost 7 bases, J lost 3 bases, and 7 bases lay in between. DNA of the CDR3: TGTGCCAGCAAAGGGGACTATAATTCACCCCTCCACTTT. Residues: CASKGDYNSPLHF.

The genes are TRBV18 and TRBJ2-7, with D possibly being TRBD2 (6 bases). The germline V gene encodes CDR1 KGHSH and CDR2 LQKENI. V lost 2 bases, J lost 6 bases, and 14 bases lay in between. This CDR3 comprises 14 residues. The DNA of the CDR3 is TGTGCCAGCTCACCAAGAGGACTATCAACCGAGCAGTACTTC. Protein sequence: CASSPRGLSTEQYF.

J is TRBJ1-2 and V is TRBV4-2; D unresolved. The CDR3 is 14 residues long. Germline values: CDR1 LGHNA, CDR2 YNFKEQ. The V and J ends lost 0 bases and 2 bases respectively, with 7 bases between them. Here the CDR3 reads CASSQDPSNYGYTF. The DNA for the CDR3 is TGTGCCAGCAGCCAAGACCCGTCGAACTATGGCTACACCTTC.

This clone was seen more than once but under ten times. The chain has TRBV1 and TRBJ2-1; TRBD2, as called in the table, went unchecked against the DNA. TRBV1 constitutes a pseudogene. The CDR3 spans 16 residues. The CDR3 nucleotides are TGCACCAGCAGCCAAGTCCTCGGGGGGGGTTACAATGAGCAGTTCTTC. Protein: CTSSQVLGGGYNEQFF.

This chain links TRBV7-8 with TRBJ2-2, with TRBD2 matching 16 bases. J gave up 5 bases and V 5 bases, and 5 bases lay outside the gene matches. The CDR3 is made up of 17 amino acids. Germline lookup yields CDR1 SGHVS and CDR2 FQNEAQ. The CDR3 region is CASSMGLAGGQTGELFF. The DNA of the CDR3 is TGTGCCAGCAGCATGGGACTAGCGGGGGGGCAGACCGGGGAGCTGTTTTTT.